This is a list of T cell receptor beta chains from one sample in a study of blood T cell repertoires in COVID-19. The protocol was immunoSEQ multiplex PCR, while the TCRdb copy is restricted to in-frame clones and leaves out a portion. The sample contains roughly 450,000 clones, roughly 88% of which appear only once. Input material: PBMCs or T cells enriched from blood (not recorded which). The receptors here all came from a man younger than 30 who had recovered from COVID-19. Each CDR3 is given with its conserved first and last residue. D genes are given only for firm matches. Where a row states a size, it is once, few, many or the class of an expanded clone; other rows omit it.

CDR3 length: 13; D gene: TRBD1; J gene: TRBJ2-1; clone size: NA; V gene: TRBV19; CDR3 protein: CASTDRTYNEQFF; CDR3 DNA: TGTGCCAGTACGGACAGGACCTACAATGAGCAGTTCTTC
CDR3 length: 17; D gene: TRBD2; J gene: TRBJ2-5; clone size: NA; V gene: TRBV4-1; CDR3 protein: CASSRNSGTSGQETQYF; CDR3 DNA: TGCGCCAGCAGCCGCAACTCCGGGACTAGCGGACAAGAGACCCAGTACTTC
CDR3 length: 15; D gene: NA; J gene: TRBJ2-2; clone size: NA; V gene: TRBV30; CDR3 protein: CAWSVQGLATGELFF; CDR3 DNA: TGTGCCTGGAGTGTACAAGGACTCGCAACCGGGGAGCTGTTTTTT
CDR3 length: 15; D gene: NA; J gene: TRBJ1-1; clone size: NA; V gene: TRBV3-1/TRBV3-2; CDR3 protein: CASSQSGGLDTEAFF; CDR3 DNA: TGTGCCAGCAGCCAATCGGGGGGCTTGGACACTGAAGCTTTCTTT
CDR3 length: 15; D gene: NA; J gene: TRBJ2-7; clone size: NA; V gene: TRBV14; CDR3 protein: CASSQLQTPSYEQYF; CDR3 DNA: TGTGCCAGCAGCCAGTTACAGACACCCTCCTACGAGCAGTACTTC
CDR3 length: 15; D gene: NA; J gene: TRBJ2-4; clone size: NA; V gene: TRBV9; CDR3 protein: CASSVGATGSDIQYF; CDR3 DNA: TGTGCCAGCAGCGTAGGGGCTACAGGGTCGGACATTCAGTACTTC
CDR3 length: 15; D gene: TRBD2; J gene: TRBJ2-5; clone size: NA; V gene: TRBV18; CDR3 protein: CASSPPAGVGETQYF; CDR3 DNA: TGTGCCAGCTCACCACCGGCGGGAGTGGGAGAGACCCAGTACTTC
CDR3 length: 15; D gene: NA; J gene: TRBJ1-4; clone size: NA; V gene: TRBV5-1; CDR3 protein: CASSRLPDSPEKLFF; CDR3 DNA: TGCGCCAGCAGCCGGCTGCCGGACAGTCCAGAAAAACTGTTTTTT
CDR3 length: 15; D gene: NA; J gene: TRBJ2-2; clone size: NA; V gene: TRBV6-5; CDR3 protein: CASSAQTVNTGELFF; CDR3 DNA: TGTGCCAGCAGCGCCCAGACAGTGAACACCGGGGAGCTGTTTTTT
CDR3 length: 15; D gene: TRBD1; J gene: TRBJ1-2; clone size: once; V gene: TRBV27; CDR3 protein: CASSPRGTGVKGYTF; CDR3 DNA: TGTGCCAGCAGTCCACGAGGGACAGGGGTAAAAGGCTACACCTTC
CDR3 length: 14; D gene: TRBD1; J gene: TRBJ1-4; clone size: NA; V gene: TRBV7-9; CDR3 protein: CASSPGQAGEKLFF; CDR3 DNA: TGTGCCAGCAGCCCGGGACAGGCCGGCGAAAAACTGTTTTTT
CDR3 length: 13; D gene: NA; J gene: TRBJ2-1; clone size: NA; V gene: TRBV12-3/TRBV12-4; CDR3 protein: CASSLAREAEQFF; CDR3 DNA: TGTGCCAGCAGTTTAGCTAGGGAGGCTGAGCAGTTCTTC
CDR3 length: 13; D gene: NA; J gene: TRBJ2-1; clone size: NA; V gene: TRBV30; CDR3 protein: CAWSGNSGNEQFF; CDR3 DNA: TGTGCCTGGAGCGGGAATTCGGGTAATGAGCAGTTCTTC
CDR3 length: 14; D gene: NA; J gene: TRBJ2-4; clone size: NA; V gene: TRBV28; CDR3 protein: CASSLGQDKNIQYF; CDR3 DNA: TGTGCCAGCAGTCTGGGCCAGGACAAAAACATTCAGTACTTC
CDR3 length: 13; D gene: NA; J gene: TRBJ2-1; clone size: NA; V gene: TRBV5-4; CDR3 protein: CASSSGGTNEQFF; CDR3 DNA: TGTGCCAGCAGCTCAGGCGGGACCAATGAGCAGTTCTTC
CDR3 length: 14; D gene: TRBD1; J gene: TRBJ1-2; clone size: NA; V gene: TRBV15; CDR3 protein: CATSRGGQGDGYTF; CDR3 DNA: TGTGCCACCAGCAGAGGGGGACAGGGCGATGGCTACACCTTC
CDR3 length: 13; D gene: NA; J gene: TRBJ1-2; clone size: NA; V gene: TRBV5-5; CDR3 protein: CASSLGYREGYTF; CDR3 DNA: TGTGCCAGCAGCTTGGGATACAGGGAAGGCTACACCTTC
CDR3 length: 15; D gene: NA; J gene: TRBJ1-3; clone size: NA; V gene: TRBV3-1/TRBV3-2; CDR3 protein: CASSQEAGSGNTIYF; CDR3 DNA: TGTGCCAGCAGCCAAGAAGCAGGATCGGGAAACACCATATATTTT
CDR3 length: 13; D gene: TRBD1; J gene: TRBJ1-2; clone size: NA; V gene: TRBV2; CDR3 protein: CASGTGGGYGYTF; CDR3 DNA: TGTGCCAGCGGGACAGGGGGCGGCTATGGCTACACCTTC
CDR3 length: 14; D gene: NA; J gene: TRBJ2-2; clone size: NA; V gene: TRBV2; CDR3 protein: CASSETRNTGELFF; CDR3 DNA: TGTGCCAGCAGTGAGACAAGGAACACCGGGGAGCTGTTTTTT
CDR3 length: 17; D gene: NA; J gene: TRBJ1-3; clone size: NA; V gene: TRBV2; CDR3 protein: CASSEALRGAGGNTIYF; CDR3 DNA: TGTGCCAGCAGTGAAGCGCTACGGGGGGCGGGTGGAAACACCATATATTTT
CDR3 length: 16; D gene: TRBD2; J gene: TRBJ2-1; clone size: NA; V gene: TRBV30; CDR3 protein: CAWRPGRALVVNEQFF; CDR3 DNA: TGTGCCTGGAGGCCGGGGAGGGCCCTCGTAGTCAATGAGCAGTTCTTC
CDR3 length: 16; D gene: TRBD2; J gene: TRBJ2-1; clone size: NA; V gene: TRBV7-6; CDR3 protein: CASSPLAGKKDNEQFF; CDR3 DNA: TGTGCCAGCAGCCCGCTAGCGGGAAAAAAAGACAATGAGCAGTTCTTC
CDR3 length: 15; D gene: NA; J gene: TRBJ1-1; clone size: NA; V gene: TRBV5-1; CDR3 protein: CASRRKSGFDTEAFF; CDR3 DNA: TGCGCCAGCAGGCGTAAATCGGGTTTTGACACTGAAGCTTTCTTT
CDR3 length: 15; D gene: NA; J gene: TRBJ1-5; clone size: NA; V gene: TRBV7-9; CDR3 protein: CASSSADRLNQPQHF; CDR3 DNA: TGTGCCAGCAGCTCCGCAGACAGGCTCAATCAGCCCCAGCATTTT
CDR3 length: 15; D gene: NA; J gene: TRBJ1-2; clone size: NA; V gene: TRBV4-2; CDR3 protein: CASSQDIGGWGGYTF; CDR3 DNA: TGTGCCAGCAGCCAGGATATAGGGGGTTGGGGTGGCTACACCTTC
CDR3 length: 12; D gene: NA; J gene: TRBJ2-2; clone size: few; V gene: TRBV10-2; CDR3 protein: CASSRTAGELFF; CDR3 DNA: TGCGCCAGCAGCAGAACAGCCGGGGAGCTGTTTTTT
CDR3 length: 15; D gene: TRBD2; J gene: TRBJ2-2; clone size: NA; V gene: TRBV9; CDR3 protein: CASSSAGGIVGELFF; CDR3 DNA: TGTGCCAGCAGCTCTGCCGGGGGGATTGTCGGGGAGCTGTTTTTT
CDR3 length: 15; D gene: NA; J gene: TRBJ2-7; clone size: NA; V gene: TRBV30; CDR3 protein: CAWSPLGGTVIEQYF; CDR3 DNA: TGTGCCTGGAGTCCCCTCGGCGGGACCGTCATCGAGCAGTACTTC
CDR3 length: 17; D gene: NA; J gene: TRBJ2-1; clone size: NA; V gene: TRBV3-1/TRBV3-2; CDR3 protein: CASSQGLAGSSYNEQFF; CDR3 DNA: TGTGCCAGCAGCCAAGGGTTGGCGGGAAGCTCCTACAATGAGCAGTTCTTC
CDR3 length: 15; D gene: TRBD2; J gene: TRBJ2-3; clone size: NA; V gene: TRBV3-1/TRBV3-2; CDR3 protein: CASSQGTSIRDTQYF; CDR3 DNA: TGTGCCAGCAGTCAGGGGACTAGTATTAGAGATACGCAGTATTTT
CDR3 length: 17; D gene: TRBD2; J gene: TRBJ2-7; clone size: once; V gene: TRBV14; CDR3 protein: CASSPQRTSEGTYEQYF; CDR3 DNA: TGTGCCAGCAGCCCGCAGAGGACTAGCGAGGGTACCTACGAGCAGTACTTC
CDR3 length: 14; D gene: NA; J gene: TRBJ2-7; clone size: NA; V gene: TRBV28; CDR3 protein: CASIVSDGSYEQYF; CDR3 DNA: TGTGCCAGCATCGTCAGCGACGGGTCCTACGAGCAGTACTTC
CDR3 length: 15; D gene: NA; J gene: TRBJ1-5; clone size: NA; V gene: TRBV27; CDR3 protein: CASGGEGRNNQPQHF; CDR3 DNA: TGTGCCAGCGGGGGCGAGGGCCGGAACAATCAGCCCCAGCATTTT
CDR3 length: 16; D gene: NA; J gene: TRBJ1-3; clone size: once; V gene: TRBV7-3; CDR3 protein: CASSLFSPLSGNTIYF; CDR3 DNA: TGTGCCAGCAGCTTATTTTCTCCCCTCTCTGGAAACACCATATATTTT
CDR3 length: 14; D gene: NA; J gene: TRBJ2-2; clone size: NA; V gene: TRBV2; CDR3 protein: CASSGGGTPGELFF; CDR3 DNA: TGTGCCAGCAGTGGAGGGGGAACACCCGGGGAGCTGTTTTTT
CDR3 length: 11; D gene: NA; J gene: TRBJ1-1; clone size: NA; V gene: TRBV30; CDR3 protein: CAWSVLSEAFF; CDR3 DNA: TGTGCCTGGAGTGTTCTCTCTGAAGCTTTCTTT
CDR3 length: 13; D gene: NA; J gene: TRBJ1-2; clone size: NA; V gene: TRBV3-1/TRBV3-2; CDR3 protein: CASSQDLYYGYTF; CDR3 DNA: TGTGCCAGCAGCCAAGATTTATACTATGGCTACACCTTC
CDR3 length: 13; D gene: NA; J gene: TRBJ1-3; clone size: NA; V gene: TRBV20-1; CDR3 protein: CSASRGAGNTIYF; CDR3 DNA: TGCAGTGCTAGTCGGGGTGCTGGAAACACCATATATTTT
CDR3 length: 13; D gene: NA; J gene: TRBJ2-7; clone size: NA; V gene: TRBV30; CDR3 protein: CAWSPRLGDEQYF; CDR3 DNA: TGTGCCTGGAGTCCCAGACTAGGCGACGAGCAGTACTTC
CDR3 length: 14; D gene: NA; J gene: TRBJ1-1; clone size: NA; V gene: TRBV9; CDR3 protein: CASSVDGRGTEAFF; CDR3 DNA: TGTGCCAGCAGCGTCGACGGGCGGGGCACTGAAGCTTTCTTT
CDR3 length: 14; D gene: TRBD1; J gene: TRBJ2-7; clone size: NA; V gene: TRBV6-5; CDR3 protein: CASRRDRVSDEQYF; CDR3 DNA: TGTGCCAGCAGGCGGGACAGGGTTAGTGACGAGCAGTACTTC
CDR3 length: 14; D gene: TRBD2; J gene: TRBJ2-5; clone size: NA; V gene: TRBV3-1/TRBV3-2; CDR3 protein: CASSPRDYVETQYF; CDR3 DNA: TGTGCCAGCAGCCCCCGGGACTACGTGGAGACCCAGTACTTC
CDR3 length: 17; D gene: NA; J gene: TRBJ2-7; clone size: NA; V gene: TRBV14; CDR3 protein: CASSHPGTHYKVYEQYF; CDR3 DNA: TGTGCCAGCAGCCATCCCGGGACACATTACAAGGTTTACGAGCAGTACTTC
CDR3 length: 15; D gene: NA; J gene: TRBJ2-1; clone size: NA; V gene: TRBV27; CDR3 protein: CASSMTGPSYNEQFF; CDR3 DNA: TGTGCCAGCAGTATGACAGGTCCTTCCTACAATGAGCAGTTCTTC